This T cell receptor (beta chain) came from a study of response to subunit inactivated influenza vaccine. Germline values: CDR1 SEHNR, CDR2 FQNEAQ (reference sequence). V shed 7 bases, J shed 1 base, and the junction held 2 bases outside the gene matches. CDR3 size: 14 residues. TCRdb re-called the RT-PCR reads through MiXCR, storing one row per CDR3 protein. The data contain hundreds of thousands of distinct CDR3 sequences, about 18% of them singletons. The receptor was isolated from a man aged 50 or older who received an inactivated influenza vaccine. The source was PBMCs from blood, collected roughly 5 days after vaccination. The chain carries TRBV7-9 and TRBJ2-5; TRBD2 matches 11 bases. Here the CDR3 DNA reads TGTGCCAGCACACTAGCGGGGGTCCAAGAGACCCAGTACTTC. Translation gives CASTLAGVQETQYF. The variable domain in full, completed from reference TRBV7-9 and TRBJ2-5, reads DTGVSQNPRHKITKRGQNVTFRCDPISEHNRLYWYRQTLGQGPEFLTYFQNEAQLEKSRLLSDRFSAERPKGSFSTLEIQRTEQGDSAMYLCASTLAGVQETQYFGPGTRLLVL.